The 13 T cell receptor beta chains listed next were all sequenced from one sample in a study of monozygotic twins with inflammatory bowel disease. For each CDR3 protein, TCRdb gives one entry from its re-call of the 5' RACE reads, without DNA. This sample's table has over 150,000 distinct CDR3 sequences. The material sequenced was blood. The receptors here all came from a human donor with ulcerative colitis or Crohn's disease, or a healthy co-twin of an affected twin (not recorded which).

The V and J genes are TRBV29-1 and TRBJ2-7. Per the germline V gene, CDR1 is SQVTM and CDR2 is ANQGSEA. The CDR3 consists of 11 residues. The CDR3 sequence is CSVGINYEQYF.

V is TRBV24-1 and J is TRBJ1-1; TCRdb calls TRBD1, which cannot be checked without DNA. This CDR3 has 13 residues. The germline gives CDR1 KGHDR, CDR2 SFDVKD. CDR3 protein: CATSYRGDTEAFF.

The V and J genes are TRBV4-1 and TRBJ1-5. The CDR3 sequence is 14 residues long. Germline values: CDR1 MGHRA, CDR2 YSYEKL. CDR3 region: CASRPVGFNQPQHF.

The genes are TRBV5-1 and TRBJ2-6. This CDR3 contains 15 residues. Germline V lookup: CDR1 SGHRS, CDR2 YFSETQ. This CDR3 is CASSESVGGANVLTF.

The V call is TRBV3-1, the J call TRBJ1-1; the D call from TCRdb, TRBD1, cannot be confirmed without DNA. CDR3 length equals 13 residues. Germline CDR1 and CDR2: LGHDT and YNNKEL (reference sequence). Here the CDR3 reads CASSPDSWGEAFF.

This chain joins TRBV19 and TRBJ2-7; checking the TCRdb D call of TRBD2 is not possible without DNA. CDR1 and CDR2 (germline): LNHDA, SQIVND (reference sequence). This CDR3 has 15 residues. Here the CDR3 reads CASSIEAKSPLEQYF.

The chain joins TRBV12-3 or TRBV12-4 to TRBJ2-2. The CDR3 is 12 residues long. CDR3 amino acids: CASSSDTGELFF.

The genes are TRBV5-1 and TRBJ1-1. CDR3 length: 14 residues. Germline V gene lookup returns CDR1 SGHRS and CDR2 YFSETQ. The CDR3 sequence: CASSSGGVGTEAFF.

V gene TRBV27 combines with J gene TRBJ2-2. There are 13 residues in the CDR3. Looked up from germline, CDR1 is MNHEY and CDR2 is SMNVEV (reference sequence). The CDR3 region is CASKPFDTGELSF.

This chain connects TRBV7-2 to TRBJ2-3. Germline CDR1 and CDR2: SGHTA and FQGNSA. CDR3 length: 13 residues. The CDR3 here is CARTDLATDTQYF.

Here the CDR3 reads CASSEMAAPGTNQPQHF. The J gene is TRBJ1-5, the V gene TRBV2; the D call from TCRdb, TRBD1, cannot be confirmed without DNA. This CDR3 has 17 amino acids. Germline CDR1 and CDR2: SNHLY and FYNNEI.

The J gene is TRBJ2-7, the V gene TRBV5-1; the TCRdb D gene call, TRBD1, has no DNA to confirm it. CDR1 SGHRS and CDR2 YFSETQ come from the germline V gene. The CDR3 totals 14 residues. CDR3 residues: CASSFGQFSFEQYF. Full variable domain (missing parts from reference TRBV5-1 and TRBJ2-7): KAGVTQTPRYLIKTRGQQVTLSCSPISGHRSVSWYQQTPGQGLQFLFEYFSETQRNKGNFPGRFSGRQFSNSRSEMNVSTLELGDSALYLCASSFGQFSFEQYFGPGTRLTVT.

The chain employs TRBV4-2 and TRBJ2-7. This CDR3 comprises 14 residues. Per the germline V gene, CDR1 is LGHNA and CDR2 is YNFKEQ. The CDR3 spells CASSQRPGRYEQYF.